Listed below are T cell receptor beta chains from one sample, sequenced in a study of blood T cell repertoires in COVID-19. Repertoires were generated with immunoSEQ multiplex PCR, while TCRdb's copy carries only in-frame clones and drops some. The table includes a few hundred thousand clones, around nine tenths detected once. Sample: PBMCs or T cells enriched from blood (not recorded which). Source of these receptors: a woman aged 25 to 45 who had been exposed to COVID-19. Both conserved end residues are part of each CDR3. D genes are given only for firm matches. Clone size is not always given. Where it is, it says once, few, many or a class for expanded clones.

cdr3_aa | cdr3_nt | j_call | clone_size | v_call | d_call
CASSFGVGYTF | TGTGCCAGCAGTTTCGGGGTAGGCTACACCTTC | TRBJ1-2 | - | TRBV12-3/TRBV12-4 | -
CASSPRDRSAGNTIYF | TGTGCCAGTAGTCCCCGGGACAGGTCGGCGGGAAACACCATATATTTT | TRBJ1-3 | - | TRBV19 | TRBD1
CAISDGTKGYEQYF | TGTGCCATCAGTGACGGGACAAAGGGGTACGAGCAGTACTTC | TRBJ2-7 | once | TRBV10-3 | -
CASSPTGQGFHGYTF | TGTGCCAGTAGTCCAACGGGACAGGGATTTCATGGCTACACCTTC | TRBJ1-2 | - | TRBV19 | TRBD1
CASTGEPYYSPLHF | TGTGCCAGCACGGGGGAGCCTTATTATTCACCCCTCCACTTT | TRBJ1-6 | - | TRBV28 | -
CASNHIVGASGYTF | TGTGCCAGTAACCATATTGTGGGGGCAAGTGGCTACACCTTC | TRBJ1-2 | - | TRBV19 | -
CATSEDGQAPAFF | TGTGCCACCAGTGAAGATGGACAGGCGCCGGCTTTCTTT | TRBJ1-1 | - | TRBV24-1 | TRBD1
CASSDRVDNQPQHF | TGTGCCAGTTCGGACAGGGTGGACAATCAGCCCCAGCATTTT | TRBJ1-5 | - | TRBV19 | TRBD1
CASSPIGANTEAFF | TGTGCCAGCTCACCAATTGGGGCCAACACTGAAGCTTTCTTT | TRBJ1-1 | - | TRBV18 | -
CATSLTGQGNTEAFF | TGTGCCACCAGCCTTACTGGACAGGGGAACACTGAAGCTTTCTTT | TRBJ1-1 | - | TRBV24-1 | TRBD1
CASSQDQGSYNEQFF | TGCGCCAGCAGCCAAGATCAAGGGAGTTACAATGAGCAGTTCTTC | TRBJ2-1 | - | TRBV4-1 | -
CASSLPQGIPSGANVLTF | TGTGCCAGCAGCTTACCACAGGGGATCCCCTCTGGGGCCAACGTCCTGACTTTC | TRBJ2-6 | once | TRBV7-2 | TRBD1
CASSEGAGEKLFF | TGTGCCAGCAGCGAGGGGGCCGGTGAAAAACTGTTTTTT | TRBJ1-4 | - | TRBV9 | TRBD1
CASSSLWGGMADTGELFF | TGTGCCAGCAGCTCCCTATGGGGGGGGATGGCTGACACCGGGGAGCTGTTTTTT | TRBJ2-2 | - | TRBV9 | TRBD2
CASSQCLRVSILNEQFF | TGCGCCAGCAGCCAATGCCTGAGAGTTTCCATACTCAATGAGCAGTTCTTC | TRBJ2-1 | - | TRBV23-1 | -
CASSLDLQGTDTQYF | TGTGCCAGCAGCTTGGACCTACAGGGCACAGATACGCAGTATTTT | TRBJ2-3 | - | TRBV5-4 | -
CASSFTGVNTEAFF | TGTGCCAGCAGCTTTACAGGGGTGAACACTGAAGCTTTCTTT | TRBJ1-1 | - | TRBV11-3 | TRBD1
CASSLDDSSNYGYTF | TGCGCCAGCAGCTTGGACGACAGTAGTAACTATGGCTACACCTTC | TRBJ1-2 | - | TRBV5-1 | -
CASSQENRRNQPQHF | TGCGCCAGCAGCCAAGAAAACAGGAGAAATCAGCCCCAGCATTTT | TRBJ1-5 | - | TRBV4-1 | -
CASSSNYPWRPDTQYF | TGTGCCAGCAGCTCAAACTATCCGTGGCGGCCAGATACGCAGTATTTT | TRBJ2-3 | - | TRBV11-2 | -
CASSPLNTEAFF | TGTGCCAGCAGTCCATTGAACACTGAAGCTTTCTTT | TRBJ1-1 | - | TRBV2 | -
CASSLEPGTGGSPLHF | TGCGCCAGCAGCTTGGAACCCGGGACAGGGGGCTCACCCCTCCACTTT | TRBJ1-6 | - | TRBV5-1 | TRBD1
CASSLAIATQETQYF | TGTGCCAGCAGCTTGGCCATAGCGACACAAGAGACCCAGTACTTC | TRBJ2-5 | - | TRBV5-4 | -
CSACHSEGQPQHF | TGCAGCGCTTGCCACTCGGAGGGCCAGCCCCAGCATTTT | TRBJ1-5 | - | TRBV29-1 | -
CASSQERGRGGYTF | TGTGCCAGCAGCCAAGAAAGGGGGCGCGGTGGCTACACCTTC | TRBJ1-2 | - | TRBV3-1/TRBV3-2 | TRBD1
CASSVGSGLAGYTQYF | TGTGCCAGCAGCGTAGGTTCGGGGCTAGCGGGTTATACGCAGTATTTT | TRBJ2-3 | - | TRBV9 | TRBD2
CASSVDRGDTEAFF | TGTGCCAGCAGCGTGGACAGGGGGGACACTGAAGCTTTCTTT | TRBJ1-1 | - | TRBV3-1/TRBV3-2 | TRBD1